The clone carrying this T cell receptor (beta chain) was recorded only once. This entry belongs to a study of T-cell reconstitution after alpha-beta-depleted transplantation in children. A TCRbeta library incorporating unique molecular identifiers was prepared. Via MiXCR, TCRdb re-called the PCR reads, giving one row per CDR3 protein. The data show some 490,000 distinct CDR3 sequences, with around 13% seen just once and about 5.4% held by the top ten. The clonotype originates from a human donor who donated a stem cell graft to a child with combined immunodeficiency. The sequencing used PBMCs from the stem cell graft donor, collected from the stem cell graft.

The CDR3 sequence is CASSPPTSGGAEGYNEQFF. CDR3 DNA sequence: TGTGCCAGCAGCCCCCCGACTAGCGGGGGGGCCGAGGGCTACAATGAGCAGTTCTTC. V gene TRBV4-2 combines with J gene TRBJ2-1; 14 bases are shared with TRBD2. This CDR3 has 19 amino acids. After removal of 4 bases from V and 3 bases from J, the junction contained 11 bases not matched to a gene. Germline lookup yields CDR1 LGHNA and CDR2 YNFKEQ.